This T cell receptor beta chain was obtained from a study of T cells in Graves' hyperthyroidism and ophthalmopathy. This sample holds PBMCs from about 9.3 ml fresh peripheral blood. This CDR3 has 15 amino acids. The V end was cut by 1 base, the J end by 4 bases, with 11 bases between. The germline gives CDR1 LNHDA, CDR2 SQIVND (reference sequence). From RNA transcripts, TCR beta CDR3 regions were amplified. Primed by the HTBI set, a first-round RT-PCR was run on the TCR CDR3. TCRdb redid the calling of the multiplex PCR reads with MiXCR, one entry per CDR3 protein. The sample lists some 300,000 distinct CDR3 sequences, 10% to 15% occurring once.

The V call is TRBV19, the J call TRBJ2-1; D gene uncertain. The sequence was obtained from a woman in her twenties or thirties with Graves' hyperthyroidism that later progressed to Graves' ophthalmopathy. Material for sequencing was blood. CDR3 region: CASSIAAALYNEQFF. Here the CDR3 DNA reads TGTGCCAGTAGTATAGCGGCTGCCCTTTACAATGAGCAGTTCTTC.